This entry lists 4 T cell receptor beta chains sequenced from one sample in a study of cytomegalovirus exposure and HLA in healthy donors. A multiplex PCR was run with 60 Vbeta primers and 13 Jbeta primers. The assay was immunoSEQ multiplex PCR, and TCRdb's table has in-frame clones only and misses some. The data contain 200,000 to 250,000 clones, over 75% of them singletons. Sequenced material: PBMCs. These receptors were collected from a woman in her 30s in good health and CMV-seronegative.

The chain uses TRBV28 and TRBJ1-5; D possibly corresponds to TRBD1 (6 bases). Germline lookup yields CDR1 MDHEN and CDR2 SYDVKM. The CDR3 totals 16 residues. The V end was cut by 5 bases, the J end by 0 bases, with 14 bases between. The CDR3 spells CASSHDRTASNQPQHF. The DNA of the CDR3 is TGTGCCAGCAGTCATGACAGGACCGCTAGCAATCAGCCCCAGCATTTT.

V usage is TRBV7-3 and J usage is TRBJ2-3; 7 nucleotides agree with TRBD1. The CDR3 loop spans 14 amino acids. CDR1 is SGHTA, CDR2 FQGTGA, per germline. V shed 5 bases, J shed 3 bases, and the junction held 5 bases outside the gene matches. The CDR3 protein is CASSVTGKTDTQYF. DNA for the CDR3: TGTGCCAGCAGCGTGACAGGGAAAACAGATACGCAGTATTTT.

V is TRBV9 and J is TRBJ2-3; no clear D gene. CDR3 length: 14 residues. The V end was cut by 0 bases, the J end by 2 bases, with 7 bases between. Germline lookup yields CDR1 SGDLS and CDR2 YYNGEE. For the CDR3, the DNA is TGTGCCAGCAGCGTAGGAACTGCCACAGATACGCAGTATTTT. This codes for CASSVGTATDTQYF.

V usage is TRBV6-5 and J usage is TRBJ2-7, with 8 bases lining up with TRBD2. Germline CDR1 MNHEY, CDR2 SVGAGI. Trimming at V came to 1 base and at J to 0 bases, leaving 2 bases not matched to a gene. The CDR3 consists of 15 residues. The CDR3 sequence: CASSYLSGSSYEQYF. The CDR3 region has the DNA TGTGCCAGCAGTTACTTGAGCGGGAGCTCCTACGAGCAGTACTTC.